This is a list of T cell receptor beta chains from one sample in a study of blood T cell repertoires in COVID-19. Sequencing used immunoSEQ multiplex PCR; TCRdb keeps in-frame clones, though not all of them. The table lists approximately 210,000 clones, roughly 87% of them singletons. Material for sequencing was PBMCs or T cells enriched from blood (not recorded which). The source is a woman in her 30s who had recovered from COVID-19. Both conserved end residues are part of each CDR3. Fields, in order: clone size, V gene, J gene, D gene, CDR3 DNA, CDR3 protein. The D gene is left open where the match is weak. Not every row has a clone size; where given, it reads once, few, many or a size class.

size: NA; V: TRBV6-5; J: TRBJ2-7; D: NA; DNA: TGTGCCAGCAGTTATCGACAGACTCTATCCTACGAGCAGTACTTC; CDR3: CASSYRQTLSYEQYF
size: NA; V: TRBV7-9; J: TRBJ2-3; D: NA; DNA: TGTGCCAGCAGCCCTACCGAGACAGATACGCAGTATTTT; CDR3: CASSPTETDTQYF
size: NA; V: TRBV9; J: TRBJ1-1; D: NA; DNA: TGTGCCAGCGGGCTGGGCACTGAAGCTTTCTTT; CDR3: CASGLGTEAFF
size: NA; V: TRBV7-3; J: TRBJ2-1; D: NA; DNA: TGTGCCAGCAGCTCAGGTTACGGTTACAATGAGCAGTTCTTC; CDR3: CASSSGYGYNEQFF
size: NA; V: TRBV7-3; J: TRBJ1-1; D: NA; DNA: TGTGCCAGCAGCTTAATGGGCATAGGGAACACTGAAGCTTTCTTT; CDR3: CASSLMGIGNTEAFF
size: NA; V: TRBV7-9; J: TRBJ1-3; D: NA; DNA: TGTGCCAGCAGCTTAGATTACAGAACCTCTGGAAACACCATATATTTT; CDR3: CASSLDYRTSGNTIYF
size: few; V: TRBV12-5; J: TRBJ2-7; D: NA; DNA: TGTGCTAGTGGCCCACCTGTAGCGATCTCCTACGAGCAGTACTTC; CDR3: CASGPPVAISYEQYF
size: NA; V: TRBV12-3/TRBV12-4; J: TRBJ1-1; D: NA; DNA: TGTGCCAGCAGGCGCGCCGGGAGGACTGAAGCTTTCTTT; CDR3: CASRRAGRTEAFF
size: NA; V: TRBV27; J: TRBJ1-2; D: NA; DNA: TGTGCCAGCAGTTTAAGGCAGGGGAATGGCTACACCTTC; CDR3: CASSLRQGNGYTF
size: once; V: TRBV29-1; J: TRBJ1-2; D: NA; DNA: TGCAGCGTTGTAGGGGGCTATGGCTACACCTTC; CDR3: CSVVGGYGYTF
size: NA; V: TRBV6-5; J: TRBJ2-7; D: TRBD1; DNA: TGTGCCACCATACAGGGGGCCAGGACCTACGAGCAGTACTTC; CDR3: CATIQGARTYEQYF
size: NA; V: TRBV18; J: TRBJ2-1; D: TRBD2; DNA: TGTGCCAGCTCACAATTATCGCCGGGACTAGCGATTCCTTTCTTC; CDR3: CASSQLSPGLAIPFF
size: NA; V: TRBV30; J: TRBJ2-3; D: NA; DNA: TGTGCCTGGAGTCCTGGGACAACAGATACGCAGTATTTT; CDR3: CAWSPGTTDTQYF
size: NA; V: TRBV21-1; J: TRBJ2-2; D: NA; DNA: TGTGCCAGCAGCAAAAGGCGAAAACTAGCGGGAGGGCCCGGGGAGCTGTTTTTT; CDR3: CASSKRRKLAGGPGELFF
size: NA; V: TRBV4-3; J: TRBJ2-1; D: NA; DNA: TGCGCCAGCAGCCAGGCGGCACTGAGCTCCTACAATGAGCAGTTCTTC; CDR3: CASSQAALSSYNEQFF
size: NA; V: TRBV27; J: TRBJ1-2; D: TRBD1; DNA: TGTGCCAGCAGTCCCGGGACAGTGGAGATGCTACCGGCGGGCTACACCTTC; CDR3: CASSPGTVEMLPAGYTF
size: NA; V: TRBV3-1/TRBV3-2; J: TRBJ1-1; D: NA; DNA: TGTGCCAGCAGCCAGGGCCCCATCCAGAACACTGAAGCTTTCTTT; CDR3: CASSQGPIQNTEAFF
size: NA; V: TRBV11-2; J: TRBJ2-1; D: TRBD2; DNA: TGTGCCAGCAGCCGTAGCGGGGCCGACAATGAGCAGTTCTTC; CDR3: CASSRSGADNEQFF
size: NA; V: TRBV27; J: TRBJ1-5; D: NA; DNA: TGTGCCAGCAGTGGTAGGGGCGTTCAGCCCCAGCATTTT; CDR3: CASSGRGVQPQHF
size: NA; V: TRBV6-5; J: TRBJ2-7; D: NA; DNA: TGTGCCAGCAGTACGACTAGTACCAACGAGCAGTACTTC; CDR3: CASSTTSTNEQYF
size: NA; V: TRBV5-6; J: TRBJ1-1; D: TRBD1; DNA: TGTGCCAGCAGCTCGACAGGGGGCGCAGCTGAAGCTTTCTTT; CDR3: CASSSTGGAAEAFF
size: NA; V: TRBV18; J: TRBJ2-2; D: NA; DNA: TGTGCCAGCTCGGTGGCTGACGGGGAGCTGTTTTTT; CDR3: CASSVADGELFF
size: NA; V: TRBV18; J: TRBJ2-2; D: NA; DNA: TGTGCCAGCTCACCACCGGGGGCGGTGAGCGGACTGAACACCGGGGAGCTGTTTTTT; CDR3: CASSPPGAVSGLNTGELFF
size: NA; V: TRBV10-3; J: TRBJ1-2; D: NA; DNA: TGTGCCATCAGTGAAAACAGGCTACGAGGCTACACCTTC; CDR3: CAISENRLRGYTF
size: NA; V: TRBV27; J: TRBJ2-1; D: TRBD2; DNA: TGTGCCAGCAGTTTATCGGGACTAGCAAGAAATGAGCAGTTCTTC; CDR3: CASSLSGLARNEQFF
size: NA; V: TRBV5-8; J: TRBJ2-5; D: TRBD1; DNA: TGTGCCAGCAGCCTAGGAGCCAGGGGGCTCTGGGAGACCCAGTACTTC; CDR3: CASSLGARGLWETQYF
size: NA; V: TRBV11-2; J: TRBJ2-4; D: NA; DNA: TGTGCCAGCAGCTTAGATCCGGAAAACATTCAGTACTTC; CDR3: CASSLDPENIQYF
size: NA; V: TRBV9; J: TRBJ1-4; D: TRBD1; DNA: TGTGCCAGCAGCAGACCGGGACAGAATGAAAAACTGTTTTTT; CDR3: CASSRPGQNEKLFF
size: NA; V: TRBV29-1; J: TRBJ2-7; D: TRBD2; DNA: TGCAGCGCTGGGACTAGCGGAACCTACGAGCAGTACTTC; CDR3: CSAGTSGTYEQYF
size: NA; V: TRBV15; J: TRBJ2-1; D: NA; DNA: TGTGCCACCAGCAGTCTACAAAAGCGGGCGAGCTCCTACAATGAGCAGTTCTTC; CDR3: CATSSLQKRASSYNEQFF
size: once; V: TRBV25-1; J: TRBJ1-3; D: NA; DNA: TGTGCCAGCAGTGAGGTAGGGGCTGGAAACACCATATATTTT; CDR3: CASSEVGAGNTIYF